A single sample is the source of the 26 T cell receptor beta chains below, sequenced in a study of blood T cell repertoires in COVID-19. Clones were sequenced by immunoSEQ multiplex PCR, and TCRdb holds only the in-frame ones, with some missing. The profile shows about 270,000 clones, about nine tenths of them singletons. Sequenced material: PBMCs or T cells enriched from blood (not recorded which). These TCRs come from a woman younger than 30 who had recovered from COVID-19.

This chain uses TRBV9 with TRBJ2-1; TRBD2 aligns across 10 bases. After removal of 4 bases from V and 4 bases from J, the junction contained 8 bases not matched to a gene. CDR3 length equals 16 residues. Looked up from germline, CDR1 is SGDLS and CDR2 is YYNGEE. The CDR3 is CASSPRAGGLYNEQFF. The CDR3 DNA reads TGTGCCAGCAGCCCACGAGCGGGAGGGCTATACAATGAGCAGTTCTTC.

The CDR3, as DNA: TGCAGTGCGGGGAGGGCTGAAGCTTTCTTT. Protein: CSAGRAEAFF. This chain connects TRBV20-1 to TRBJ1-1; D not resolved. The CDR3 is made up of 10 amino acids. The ends were cut back, 6 bases at V and 6 bases at J, with 8 bases in the middle. Per the germline V gene, CDR1 is DFQATT and CDR2 is SNEGSKA (reference sequence).

DNA of the CDR3: TGTGCCAGCAGCGTAGCCAAGGTTGGGGGGAGTGACACTGAAGCTTTCTTT. Translated, it gives CASSVAKVGGSDTEAFF. The chain carries TRBV9 and TRBJ1-1, with D possibly matching TRBD1 (5 bases). The CDR3 has 17 amino acids. Germline V gives CDR1 SGDLS, CDR2 YYNGEE. V lost 0 bases, J lost 3 bases, and 18 bases lay in between.

The chain carries TRBV19 and TRBJ1-5, with D tentatively TRBD1 (6 bases). The length of the CDR3 is 13 residues. V lost 5 bases, J lost 5 bases, and 10 bases lay in between. CDR1 and CDR2 (germline): LNHDA, SQIVND (reference sequence). CDR3 protein: CASSQDSYQPQHF. CDR3 in DNA: TGTGCCAGTAGTCAGGACAGTTATCAGCCCCAGCATTTT.

The count of this clone is one. The chain recombines TRBV27 with TRBJ1-2; D call uncertain. V lost 6 bases and J 4 bases, leaving 15 bases between the germline ends. CDR3 size: 14 residues. Per germline, CDR1 MNHEY and CDR2 SMNVEV (reference sequence). The DNA for the CDR3 is TGTGCCAGCAGCAACGATCCACAAAGCTATGGCTACACCTTC. The encoded protein is CASSNDPQSYGYTF.

This clone has more than one count but fewer than ten. The chain is built from TRBV2 and TRBJ2-7; 10 bases align to TRBD1. The J segment lost 6 bases and the V segment lost 8 bases, leaving 13 bases of the junction unmatched. The germline V gene has CDR1 SNHLY and CDR2 FYNNEI. The CDR3 runs to 15 residues. Written as DNA, the CDR3 is TGTGCCAGCCATCTGGGCCGGGACAGGGGCTTCGAGCAGTACTTC. This codes for CASHLGRDRGFEQYF.

J is TRBJ2-1 and V is TRBV7-3, with a tentative D call TRBD1 (5 bases). The germline gives CDR1 SGHTA, CDR2 FQGTGA. V lost 2 bases and J 0 bases, leaving 8 bases between the germline ends. This CDR3 comprises 15 residues. CDR3 in amino acids: CASSLGASSYNEQFF. The CDR3 region has the DNA TGTGCCAGCAGCTTAGGGGCAAGCTCCTACAATGAGCAGTTCTTC.

The chain has TRBV5-1 and TRBJ1-4; possible D gene TRBD1, 5 bases. Germline CDR1 and CDR2: SGHRS and YFSETQ. V was pared by 0 bases and J by 8 bases, with 17 bases between. The CDR3 spans 16 residues. DNA of the CDR3: TGCGCCAGCAGCTTGGACGCGGGACGGACTTTCGAAAAACTGTTTTTT. Amino acids: CASSLDAGRTFEKLFF.

The V and J genes are TRBV7-8 and TRBJ2-1, with D possibly being TRBD2 (6 bases). This CDR3 region has 15 residues. From germline, CDR1 is SGHVS and CDR2 FQNEAQ. Between the trimmed V and J ends, which lost 5 bases and 7 bases, there was a span of 18 bases. In DNA form, the CDR3 reads TGTGCCAGCAGCCTCGGGACTTATGGAATGAATGAGCAGTTCTTC. Protein sequence: CASSLGTYGMNEQFF.

The DNA of the CDR3 is TGCGCCAGCAGCTTGCAGGAATTTTTGGGAGATACGCAGTATTTT. It specifies CASSLQEFLGDTQYF. The V gene is TRBV5-1, the J gene TRBJ2-3, with D unresolved. The CDR3 loop spans 15 amino acids. Trimming took 1 base from V and 5 from J, leaving 14 bases between them. CDR1 is SGHRS and CDR2 is YFSETQ in the germline V gene.

The genes are TRBV4-1 and TRBJ1-4, with D tentatively TRBD1 (6 bases). Germline CDR1 is MGHRA and CDR2 is YSYEKL. With 6 bases removed from V and 8 bases from J, the gap between germline ends came to 19 bases. This CDR3 contains 15 residues. The CDR3 reads CASRGNRAVGEKLFF. The CDR3 region has the DNA TGCGCCAGCAGGGGAAACAGGGCCGTTGGGGAAAAACTGTTTTTT.

The chain employs TRBV27 and TRBJ2-1, with D possibly matching TRBD2 (6 bases). This CDR3 comprises 16 residues. Trimming removed 6 bases from V and 8 bases from J, with 23 bases in between. Looked up from germline, CDR1 is MNHEY and CDR2 is SMNVEV (reference sequence). Here the CDR3 DNA reads TGTGCCAGCAGACCGGTTTTGCTAGCGCTGGGGGATGAGCAGTTCTTC. It is translated as CASRPVLLALGDEQFF.

The chain combines TRBV15 with TRBJ2-7; TRBD1 matches 7 bases. J lost 2 bases, V lost 5 bases, and 12 bases had no gene match. Per germline, CDR1 LNHNV and CDR2 YYDKDF (reference sequence). The CDR3 is 16 amino acids. CDR3 sequence reads: CATSSTSTGFTYEQYF. In nucleotides, the CDR3 is TGTGCCACCAGCTCGACTTCGACAGGGTTTACCTACGAGCAGTACTTC.

The V and J genes are TRBV29-1 and TRBJ1-2; no clear D gene. Trimming left V 6 bases short and J 8 bases short, with 19 bases between. CDR1 SQVTM and CDR2 ANQGSEA come from the germline V gene. The CDR3 runs 13 residues. This CDR3 is CSVRGLITSGYTF. The CDR3 bases are TGCAGCGTGCGAGGTCTCATTACAAGCGGCTACACCTTC.

The rearrangement links TRBV20-1 to TRBJ1-2; D not resolved. The V gene's germline CDR1 is DFQATT and CDR2 SNEGSKA (reference sequence). Trimming took off 8 bases at V and 8 bases at J, with 6 bases between the two ends. The CDR3 has 8 amino acids. CDR3 DNA: TGCAGTTCAGGCGGCTACACCTTC. It is translated as CSSGGYTF.

This clone was detected only a few times. V gene TRBV14 combines with J gene TRBJ1-3; D unresolved. V lost 0 bases and J 4 bases, leaving 13 bases between the germline ends. CDR1 SGHDN and CDR2 FVKESK come from the germline V gene. The CDR3 totals 16 residues. The chain's CDR3 is CASSQDFASTGNTIYF. The CDR3 region has the DNA TGTGCCAGCAGCCAAGATTTTGCCAGTACCGGAAACACCATATATTTT.

V and J are TRBV7-9 and TRBJ1-1; 7 nucleotides match TRBD1. Germline trimming cut 5 bases from V and 4 bases from J; bases unmatched to any gene: 7. CDR1 SEHNR and CDR2 FQNEAQ come from the germline V gene (reference sequence). This CDR3 is built from 14 residues. The CDR3 DNA is TGTGCCAGCAGCAATACAGGGGACAGCACTGAAGCTTTCTTT. Protein sequence: CASSNTGDSTEAFF.

The chain recombines TRBV13 with TRBJ1-5, with 9 bases fitting TRBD1. The germline CDR1 and CDR2 sequences are PRHDT and FYEKMQ (reference sequence). The CDR3 has 17 amino acids. V trimming: 4 bases; J trimming: 4 bases; junction bases outside the gene matches: 11. This CDR3 reads CASSSGQAGQGNQPQHF. In DNA, the CDR3 is TGTGCCAGCAGCTCTGGACAGGCCGGACAGGGGAATCAGCCCCAGCATTTT.

The genes are TRBV19 and TRBJ1-5; TRBD1 might be the D (5 bases). Germline CDR1 and CDR2: LNHDA and SQIVND (reference sequence). The CDR3 is 13 amino acids. V was shortened by 5 bases and J by 5 bases, with 10 bases between the two germline ends. The CDR3: CASSPGLYQPQHF. The CDR3 coding sequence is TGTGCCAGTAGTCCAGGGCTTTATCAGCCCCAGCATTTT.

This clone was seen a handful of times. The same CDR3 is also encoded by other DNA sequences in this sample. CDR3 region: CASSLGQDTDTQYF. In nucleotides, the CDR3 is TGTGCCAGCAGTTTAGGGCAGGACACAGATACGCAGTATTTT. This rearrangement joins TRBV27 to TRBJ2-3; D unclear. The CDR3 totals 14 residues. V was clipped by 2 bases and J by 2 bases, with 8 bases between them. The germline CDR1 and CDR2 sequences are MNHEY and SMNVEV (reference sequence).

This sequence joins TRBV19 and TRBJ2-7; a possible D gene is TRBD1 (6 bases). The V gene lost 5 bases and the J gene lost 0 bases, with 17 bases spanning the gap. The germline CDR1 and CDR2 sequences are LNHDA and SQIVND (reference sequence). This CDR3 is built from 16 residues. CDR3 sequence reads: CASSVKGGFDSYEQYF. The CDR3 nucleotides read TGTGCCAGTAGTGTCAAAGGGGGATTTGACTCCTACGAGCAGTACTTC.

In its sample, this clone was seen once. The chain joins TRBV5-4 to TRBJ2-7, with a weak D call TRBD2 (6 bases). Looked up from germline, CDR1 is SGHNT and CDR2 is YYREEE (reference sequence). This CDR3 has 13 residues. With 4 bases removed from V and 0 bases from J, the gap between germline ends came to 8 bases. The CDR3 region is CASSGGNSYEQYF. The CDR3 DNA reads TGTGCCAGCAGCGGCGGGAACTCCTACGAGCAGTACTTC.

V gene TRBV27 combines with J gene TRBJ2-2; D might be TRBD2 (6 bases). Trimming left V 4 bases short and J 7 bases short, with 7 bases between. There are 12 residues in the CDR3. The germline V gene has CDR1 MNHEY and CDR2 SMNVEV (reference sequence). The CDR3 sequence is CASSWGVGELFF. The CDR3 coding sequence is TGTGCCAGCAGTTGGGGGGTCGGGGAGCTGTTTTTT.

The rearrangement joins TRBV7-6 to TRBJ1-3; D gene uncertain. The CDR3 totals 15 residues. The germline V gene has CDR1 SGHVS and CDR2 FNYEAQ. Between the trimmed V and J ends, which lost 2 bases and 0 bases, there was a span of 8 bases. The CDR3 sequence: CASSLSPGSGNTIYF. The CDR3 DNA follows: TGTGCCAGCAGCTTATCACCCGGCTCTGGAAACACCATATATTTT.

This clone was picked up many times. The rearrangement uses TRBV6-2 or TRBV6-3 and TRBJ2-7; D perhaps matches TRBD2 (6 bases). This CDR3 comprises 12 residues. V lost 0 bases, J lost 7 bases, and 7 bases lay in between. CDR1 and CDR2 from the germline V gene are MNHEY and SVGEGT. The CDR3 here is CASSYSAGEQYF. CDR3 sequence (DNA): TGTGCCAGCAGTTACTCGGCGGGGGAGCAGTACTTC.

The chain carries TRBV27 and TRBJ2-1, with no clear D. The CDR3 consists of 12 residues. Germline CDR1 MNHEY, CDR2 SMNVEV (reference sequence). V gave up 0 bases and J gave up 7 bases, with 4 bases separating them. The CDR3, as DNA: TGTGCCAGCAGTTTATCCCGGAATGAGCAGTTCTTC. Protein sequence: CASSLSRNEQFF.